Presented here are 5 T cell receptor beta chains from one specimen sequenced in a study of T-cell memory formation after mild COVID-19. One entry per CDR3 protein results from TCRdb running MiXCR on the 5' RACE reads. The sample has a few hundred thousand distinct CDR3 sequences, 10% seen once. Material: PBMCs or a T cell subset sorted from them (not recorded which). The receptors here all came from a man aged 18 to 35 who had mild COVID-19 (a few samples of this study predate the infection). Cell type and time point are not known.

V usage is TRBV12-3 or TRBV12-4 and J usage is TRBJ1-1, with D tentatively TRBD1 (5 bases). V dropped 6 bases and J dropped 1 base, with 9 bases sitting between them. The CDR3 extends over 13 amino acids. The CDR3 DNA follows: TGTGCCAGCAGGAGACAGACGAACACTGAAGCTTTCTTT. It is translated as CASRRQTNTEAFF.

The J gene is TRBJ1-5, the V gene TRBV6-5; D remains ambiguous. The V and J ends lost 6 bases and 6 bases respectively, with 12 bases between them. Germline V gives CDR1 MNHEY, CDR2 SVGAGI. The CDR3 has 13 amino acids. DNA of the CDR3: TGTGCCAGCAGGGGGTCAGCTGGTCAGCCCCAGCATTTT. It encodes CASRGSAGQPQHF.

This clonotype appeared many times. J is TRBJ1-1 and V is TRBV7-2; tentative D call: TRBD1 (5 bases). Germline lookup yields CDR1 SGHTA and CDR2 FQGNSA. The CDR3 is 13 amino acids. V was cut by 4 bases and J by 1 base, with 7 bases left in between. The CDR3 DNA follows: TGTGCCAGCAGCTCCGGACAGAACACTGAAGCTTTCTTT. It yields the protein CASSSGQNTEAFF.

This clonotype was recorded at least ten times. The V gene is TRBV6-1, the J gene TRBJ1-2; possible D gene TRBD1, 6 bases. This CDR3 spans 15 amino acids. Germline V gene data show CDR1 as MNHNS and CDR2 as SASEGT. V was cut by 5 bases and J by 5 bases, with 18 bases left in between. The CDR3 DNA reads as TGTGCCAGCAGTCCCGGGGGGCGGGGAAGGTATGGCTACACCTTC. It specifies CASSPGGRGRYGYTF.

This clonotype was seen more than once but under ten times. CDR3: CSAWTQEKLFF. Here the CDR3 DNA reads TGCAGTGCTTGGACACAGGAAAAACTGTTTTTT. This rearrangement joins TRBV20-1 to TRBJ1-4; possible D gene TRBD1, 5 bases. The V gene's germline CDR1 is DFQATT and CDR2 SNEGSKA (reference sequence). CDR3 length: 11 residues. V was shortened by 5 bases and J by 8 bases, with 9 bases between the two germline ends.